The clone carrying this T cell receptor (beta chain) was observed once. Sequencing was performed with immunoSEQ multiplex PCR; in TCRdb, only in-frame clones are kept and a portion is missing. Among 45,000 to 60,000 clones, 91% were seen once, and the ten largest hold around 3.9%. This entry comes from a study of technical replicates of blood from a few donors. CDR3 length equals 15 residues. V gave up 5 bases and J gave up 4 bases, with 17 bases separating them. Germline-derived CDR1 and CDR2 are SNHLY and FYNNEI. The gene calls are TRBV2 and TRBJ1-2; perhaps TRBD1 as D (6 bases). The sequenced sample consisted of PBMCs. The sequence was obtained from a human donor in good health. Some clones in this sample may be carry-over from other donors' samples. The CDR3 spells CASSQRTVSVYGYTF. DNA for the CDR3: TGTGCCAGCAGTCAAAGGACAGTTTCGGTCTATGGCTACACCTTC.